A selection of T cell receptor beta chains follows, all from one sample in a study of T cell repertoires in cytomegalovirus infection. TCRdb called the reads again in MiXCR, with one record for every CDR3 protein. The table lists some 400,000 distinct CDR3 sequences, approximately 31% of them singletons. Sample: PBMCs. Receptor source: a human donor in good health (CMV status not recorded). Some clones in this sample may be carry-over from other donors' samples. The CDR3 runs from the conserved cysteine through the conserved F or W. The order of the fields is V gene, clone size, J gene, D gene, CDR3 DNA, CDR3 protein. D genes are given only for firm matches. Size is omitted from some rows. Given values are once, few, many or a class for expanded clones.

>TRBV5-1|few|TRBJ2-7|NA
TGCGCCAGCAGCTTGGATTCGTTCCCATTGGACCCAGGATCCTACGAGCAGTACTTC
CASSLDSFPLDPGSYEQYF
>TRBV7-2|many|TRBJ2-1|NA
TGTGCCAGCAGCTCCCGTTGGGGGGTGGGGAATGAGCAGTTCTTC
CASSSRWGVGNEQFF
>TRBV27|NA|TRBJ1-5|TRBD1
TGTGCCAGCAGTTTAACGTTCCCGGGACAGGGGGGTCAGCCCCAGCATTTT
CASSLTFPGQGGQPQHF
>TRBV20-1|NA|TRBJ1-6|NA
TGCAGTGCTAGAGGGTCGACGCGGGGCTCACCCCTCCACTTT
CSARGSTRGSPLHF
>TRBV27|many|TRBJ2-1|NA
TGTGCCATCATCCCGGTCGTCACGTGGGATGAGCAGTTCTTC
CAIIPVVTWDEQFF
>TRBV11-2|many|TRBJ1-5|NA
TGTGCCAGCAGCTTAGATGCTTCGGGTAACCAGCCCCAGCATTTT
CASSLDASGNQPQHF
>TRBV6-6|NA|TRBJ1-5|NA
TGTGCCAGCAGTGGGAATGGGAAGGTCCCCCAGCATTTT
CASSGNGKVPQHF
>TRBV10-3|NA|TRBJ1-2|NA
TGTGCCATCAGTGAAACAGGGCGAGCGAACTATGGCTACACCTTC
CAISETGRANYGYTF
>TRBV7-9|NA|TRBJ1-2|NA
TGTGCCAGCAGCTTAGATAGAATCGGCTACACCTTC
CASSLDRIGYTF
>TRBV29-1|NA|TRBJ1-2|NA
TGCAGCGTTTTTACAGGGAGCTACACCTTC
CSVFTGSYTF
>TRBV12-3/TRBV12-4|NA|TRBJ1-2|NA
TGTGCCAGCAGTTATAACGGGAACTATGGCTACACCTTC
CASSYNGNYGYTF
>TRBV24-1|NA|TRBJ2-5|NA
TGTGCCACCAGCGAACCGACTACACAAGAGACCCAGTACTTC
CATSEPTTQETQYF
>TRBV28|few|TRBJ2-3|TRBD2
TGTGCCAGTAGACTAGCGGGGGGGCGGACAGATACGCAGTATTTT
CASRLAGGRTDTQYF
>TRBV4-3|few|TRBJ1-5|NA
TGCGCCAGCAGGATCACTTCCCCAAATCAGCCCCAGCATTTT
CASRITSPNQPQHF
>TRBV12-3/TRBV12-4|NA|TRBJ2-7|NA
TGTGCCAGCAGTCCGACCGGGCTAGCTTACGAGCAGTACTTC
CASSPTGLAYEQYF
>TRBV29-1|few|TRBJ2-7|NA
TGCAGCGTTGTCCAGGCCCTCTCCTACGAGCAGTACTTC
CSVVQALSYEQYF
>TRBV6-2/TRBV6-3|few|TRBJ1-1|NA
TGTGCCAGCAGTTACTCGTTCGGAAGGACTGAAGCTTTCTTT
CASSYSFGRTEAFF
>TRBV7-6|many|TRBJ2-2|NA
TGTGCCAGCAGCCTCCGATCCAGGGCCCCGAACACCGGGGAGCTGTTTTTT
CASSLRSRAPNTGELFF
>TRBV19|few|TRBJ1-1|NA
TGTGCCAGTAGTAAGGATGGGGTCGTCGCTGAAGCTTTCTTT
CASSKDGVVAEAFF
>TRBV18|NA|TRBJ1-2|NA
TGTGCCAGCTCACCGGGAGCCAAATCGGGCTATGGCTACACCTTC
CASSPGAKSGYGYTF
>TRBV9|few|TRBJ2-2|TRBD2
TGTGCCAGCAGCCCCAAATCTGGACTAGCGGGGGGACACACCGGGGAGCTGTTTTTT
CASSPKSGLAGGHTGELFF
>TRBV4-3|NA|TRBJ2-1|NA
TGCGCCAGCAGCCAAGAAAATCAGGCAGGTTGGGGCAATGAGCAGTTCTTC
CASSQENQAGWGNEQFF
>TRBV11-1|many|TRBJ1-6|NA
TGTGCCAGCAGCGTACCGGGACGGAGTAATTCACCCCTCCACTTT
CASSVPGRSNSPLHF
>TRBV6-6|NA|TRBJ2-7|NA
TGTGCCAGCTGGGACCGAGCCTACGAGCAGTACTTC
CASWDRAYEQYF
>TRBV11-2|many|TRBJ2-2|NA
TGTGCCAGCAGCTTAGTCGTGTACACCGGGGAGCTGTTTTTT
CASSLVVYTGELFF
>TRBV20-1|NA|TRBJ2-3|TRBD1
TGCACAATAAACAGGGGAGGCACAGATACGCAGTATTTT
CTINRGGTDTQYF
>TRBV19|NA|TRBJ2-2|NA
TGTGCCAGCCTACAACAGACAGTGAACACCGGGAAGCTGTTTTTT
CASLQQTVNTGKLFF
>TRBV18|NA|TRBJ2-7|NA
TGTGCCAGCTCACCGTCCTCGGATCTCTCCTACGAGCAGTACTTC
CASSPSSDLSYEQYF
>TRBV6-2/TRBV6-3|few|TRBJ1-5|NA
TGTGCCAGCAGTTCTTCTTCAGGGAAAGGCAATCAGCCCCAGCATTTT
CASSSSSGKGNQPQHF
>TRBV28|few|TRBJ2-3|TRBD2
TGTGCCAGCAGCATAGCGGGGGGGCAAACAGATACGCAGTATTTT
CASSIAGGQTDTQYF
>TRBV2|NA|TRBJ2-7|TRBD1
TGTGCCAGCAGTGAAGGGACAGGGACCTACGAGCAGTACTTC
CASSEGTGTYEQYF
>TRBV15|NA|TRBJ1-5|NA
TGTGCCACCAGCCTTGATAGGGGGAATCAGCCCCAGCATTTT
CATSLDRGNQPQHF
>TRBV12-3/TRBV12-4|NA|TRBJ1-3|NA
TGTGCCAGCAGTTTGACGGCGGGACCTGGAAACACCATATATTTT
CASSLTAGPGNTIYF
>TRBV12-3/TRBV12-4|few|TRBJ2-3|TRBD2
TGTGCCAGCAAGAGCGGGGGGGCAGGAGATACGCAGTATTTT
CASKSGGAGDTQYF
>TRBV4-3|NA|TRBJ2-1|NA
TGCGCCAGCAGCCAAGGTTTGGGGACTGGGGGGAATGAGCAGTTCTTC
CASSQGLGTGGNEQFF
>TRBV29-1|NA|TRBJ2-3|NA
TGCAGCGTTCCACCCTGGACACAAACTAGCACAGATACGCAGTATTTT
CSVPPWTQTSTDTQYF
>TRBV7-9|NA|TRBJ2-1|TRBD1
TGTGCCAGCAGCTCGGACAGGGGATACAATGAGCAGTTCTTC
CASSSDRGYNEQFF
>TRBV20-1|NA|TRBJ1-5|NA
TGCAGTGCTAGAGATCTCCTTTCGGTGGACAGACGCCAGCCCCAGCATTTT
CSARDLLSVDRRQPQHF
>TRBV19|NA|TRBJ2-2|NA
TGTGCCAGTAGTTCCCCGAACACCGGGGAGCTGTTTTTT
CASSSPNTGELFF
>TRBV5-6|many|TRBJ2-1|TRBD2
TGTGCCAGCAGCCCCAGACTAGCGGGGGGGTACAATGAGCAGTTCTTC
CASSPRLAGGYNEQFF
>TRBV7-6|NA|TRBJ1-3|NA
TGTGCAATCAGCCCCGGGGGCCAAAGCTCTGGAAACACCATATATTTT
CAISPGGQSSGNTIYF
>TRBV11-2|few|TRBJ2-2|NA
TGTGCCAGCAGGGGACCCGGCCCCCGGGCGGGGGAGCTGTTTTTT
CASRGPGPRAGELFF
>TRBV7-2|many|TRBJ2-5|TRBD2
TGTGCCAGCAGCTTCGGGACTAGCGGGCAAGAGACCCAGTACTTC
CASSFGTSGQETQYF
>TRBV6-6|NA|TRBJ2-1|NA
TGTGCCAGCAGTTACTCGAAGAAGCTCGGCGGGGGCGTTTCCTACAATGAGCAGTTCTTC
CASSYSKKLGGGVSYNEQFF
>TRBV20-1|few|TRBJ2-1|TRBD2
TGCAGTGCTAGAGAACCTAGCGGGGTTTCGGGCTACAATGAGCAGTTCTTC
CSAREPSGVSGYNEQFF
>TRBV7-8|many|TRBJ1-5|NA
TGTGCCAGCAGCTTAGCACAGAATAGCAATCAGCCCCAGCATTTT
CASSLAQNSNQPQHF
>TRBV4-1|NA|TRBJ2-1|NA
TGCGCCAGCAGCCAACTTCTCTCGGGGAGCCCCCACAATGAGCAGTTCTTC
CASSQLLSGSPHNEQFF
>TRBV7-8|many|TRBJ1-6|TRBD1
TGTGCCAGCAGCTTGGGACAGCCTAATTCACCCCTCCACTTT
CASSLGQPNSPLHF
>TRBV12-3/TRBV12-4|NA|TRBJ2-1|NA
TGTGCCAGCAGTTTCGCCACAGCCTACAATGAGCAGTTCTTC
CASSFATAYNEQFF
>TRBV5-1|once|TRBJ1-1|NA
TGCGCCAGCAGCTTGGTCGCGGGACCCACTGAAGCTTTCTTT
CASSLVAGPTEAFF
>TRBV7-2|NA|TRBJ1-4|TRBD1
TGTGCCAGCAGCTTAGTAGGGACAGGGAATGAAAAACTGTTTTTT
CASSLVGTGNEKLFF
>TRBV10-3|NA|TRBJ1-5|NA
TGTGCCATCAGTGAGTCCAGCATTTTTAGCAATCAGCCCCAGCATTTT
CAISESSIFSNQPQHF
>TRBV7-6|NA|TRBJ2-6|NA
TGTGCCAGCAGCTTAGGGGGACTCTCTGGGGCCAACGTCCTGACTTTC
CASSLGGLSGANVLTF
>TRBV27|few|TRBJ2-7|NA
TGTGCCAGCAGTCCATACCTCTACGAGCAGTACTTC
CASSPYLYEQYF
>TRBV4-1|NA|TRBJ2-7|NA
TGCGCCAGCAGCCACGGGGTGGGCGAGCAGTACTTC
CASSHGVGEQYF